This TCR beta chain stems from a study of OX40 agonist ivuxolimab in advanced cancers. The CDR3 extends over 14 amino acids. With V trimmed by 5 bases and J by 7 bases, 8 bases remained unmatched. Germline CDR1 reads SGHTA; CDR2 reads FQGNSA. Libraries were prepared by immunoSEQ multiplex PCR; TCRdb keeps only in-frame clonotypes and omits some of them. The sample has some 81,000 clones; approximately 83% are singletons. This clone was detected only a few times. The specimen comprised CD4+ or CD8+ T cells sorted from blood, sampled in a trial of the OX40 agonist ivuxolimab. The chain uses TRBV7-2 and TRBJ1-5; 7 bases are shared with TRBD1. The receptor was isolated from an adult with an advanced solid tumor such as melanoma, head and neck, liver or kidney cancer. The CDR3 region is CASSLGQVEQPQHF. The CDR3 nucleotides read TGTGCCAGCAGCCTTGGACAGGTCGAGCAGCCCCAGCATTTT.